The 19 T cell receptor beta chains below were found in one sample sequenced in a study of blood T cell repertoires in COVID-19. Clones were read by immunoSEQ multiplex PCR, and TCRdb kept only the in-frame ones, dropping some. The sample lists approximately 75,000 clones; around 83% were seen once. Source material: peripheral blood. The origin of the receptors is an elderly woman with acute or convalescent COVID-19.

The chain combines TRBV6-1 with TRBJ2-7; a possible D gene is TRBD1 (6 bases). The CDR3 runs to 12 residues. CDR1 and CDR2 (germline): MNHNS, SASEGT. Trimming left V 3 bases short and J 4 bases short, with 7 bases between. CDR3 residues: CASSDTGYEQYF. CDR3 DNA: TGTGCCAGCAGTGACACAGGGTACGAGCAGTACTTC.

The chain has TRBV10-1 and TRBJ1-6; D remains unclear. Trimming took 4 bases from V and 10 from J, leaving 11 bases between them. CDR1 WNHNN and CDR2 SYGVQD come from the germline V gene (reference sequence). CDR3 length: 13 residues. CDR3 residues: CASSVEGNSPLHF. In nucleotides, the CDR3 is TGCGCCAGCAGTGTTGAGGGAAACTCACCCCTCCACTTT.

This chain joins TRBV2 and TRBJ2-2; tentative D call: TRBD2 (6 bases). The CDR3 loop spans 15 amino acids. Trimming took 1 base from V and 7 from J, leaving 13 bases between them. CDR1 is SNHLY and CDR2 is FYNNEI in the germline V gene. This CDR3 reads CASSEGLGAFGELFF. The CDR3 nucleotides read TGTGCCAGCAGTGAAGGACTAGGAGCGTTCGGGGAGCTGTTTTTT.

The rearrangement joins TRBV5-1 to TRBJ2-7; 9 bases match TRBD2. Germline CDR1 SGHRS, CDR2 YFSETQ. CDR3 size: 16 residues. Trimming took 1 base from V and 6 from J; bases not matched to a gene: 11. Written as DNA, the CDR3 is TGCGCCAGCAGCTTGTCTGCTAGCGGGGTCTCAAGCGAGCAGTACTTC. This gives the protein CASSLSASGVSSEQYF. Together with reference TRBV5-1 and TRBJ2-7, the CDR3 gives the full variable domain: KAGVTQTPRYLIKTRGQQVTLSCSPISGHRSVSWYQQTPGQGLQFLFEYFSETQRNKGNFPGRFSGRQFSNSRSEMNVSTLELGDSALYLCASSLSASGVSSEQYFGPGTRLTVT.

The chain couples TRBV7-8 to TRBJ2-3; 9 bases line up with TRBD2. J gave up 2 bases and V 1 base, and 10 bases lay outside the gene matches. CDR1 SGHVS and CDR2 FQNEAQ come from the germline V gene. The CDR3 sequence is 18 residues long. The CDR3 nucleotides are TGTGCCAGCAGCTTAGATAGCTGGGCGGGGGGGCCCACAGATACGCAGTATTTT. Residues: CASSLDSWAGGPTDTQYF.

The V and J genes are TRBV13 and TRBJ2-7, with TRBD2 matching 9 bases. From germline, CDR1 is PRHDT and CDR2 FYEKMQ (reference sequence). This CDR3 spans 12 amino acids. V shed 3 bases, J shed 6 bases, and the junction held 0 bases outside the gene matches. The CDR3 DNA is TGTGCCAGCAGCTTGCGGGGGGGCGAGCAGTACTTC. Translated: CASSLRGGEQYF.

The J gene is TRBJ2-3, the V gene TRBV5-4; TRBD2 matches at 9 bases. The CDR3 loop spans 15 amino acids. Trimming at V came to 3 bases and at J to 4 bases, leaving 6 bases not matched to a gene. Looked up from germline, CDR1 is SGHNT and CDR2 is YYREEE (reference sequence). As DNA, the CDR3 is TGTGCCAGCAGCTCGAGCGGGGGGCCAGCAGATACGCAGTATTTT. Amino acids: CASSSSGGPADTQYF. Full variable domain (outside the CDR3, taken from reference TRBV5-4 and TRBJ2-3): ETGVTQSPTHLIKTRGQQVTLRCSSQSGHNTVSWYQQALGQGPQFIFQYYREEENGRGNFPPRFSGLQFPNYSSELNVNALELDDSALYLCASSSSGGPADTQYFGPGTRLTVL.

The chain carries TRBV23-1 and TRBJ2-7, with D unclear. TRBV23-1 qualifies as an ORF whose function is uncertain. The germline V and J ends were trimmed by 3 bases and 7 bases, with 7 bases remaining between them. The CDR3 has 11 residues. CDR3 bases: TGCGCCAGCAGTCATCGGCGGGAGCAGTACTTC. Its protein is CASSHRREQYF.

As concerns this clone: At one boundary the junction diverges from the germline segment, which might be a read error. V usage is TRBV19 and J usage is TRBJ1-5; D is undetermined. Germline CDR1 is LNHDA and CDR2 is SQIVND (reference sequence). The CDR3 is made up of 15 amino acids. The CDR3 region is CASSSGFLSNRPQHF. CDR3 DNA: TGTGCCAGTAGTTCGGGATTTCTTAGCAATCGGCCCCAGCATTTT.

The chain recombines TRBV19 with TRBJ1-5, with D perhaps TRBD1 (5 bases). There are 16 residues in the CDR3. Germline-derived CDR1 and CDR2 are LNHDA and SQIVND (reference sequence). The V end was cut by 7 bases, the J end by 2 bases, with 18 bases between. The CDR3: CASNGGYYTGNQPQHF. The CDR3, as DNA: TGTGCCAGTAATGGGGGGTACTATACTGGCAATCAGCCCCAGCATTTT.

The chain is built from TRBV10-3 and TRBJ1-1; D may be TRBD1 (6 bases). The CDR3 has 16 amino acids. Germline V gene data show CDR1 as ENHRY and CDR2 as SYGVKD. V was clipped by 3 bases and J by 1 base, with 15 bases between them. CDR3 in DNA: TGTGCCATCAGTGAATCCGGGGGGCGAACGAACACTGAAGCTTTCTTT. Its protein is CAISESGGRTNTEAFF.

This sequence joins TRBV7-6 and TRBJ2-7; 14 nucleotides line up with TRBD2. The V gene end was trimmed by 4 bases and the J gene end by 2 bases; junction bases not matched to a gene: 1. Looked up from germline, CDR1 is SGHVS and CDR2 is FNYEAQ. The CDR3 spans 15 residues. This CDR3 reads CASSSGLAGAYEQYF. DNA of the CDR3: TGTGCCAGCAGCTCGGGACTAGCGGGGGCCTACGAGCAGTACTTC. Based on the CDR3 plus reference TRBV7-6 and TRBJ2-7, the full variable domain is GAGVSQSPRYKVTKRGQDVALRCDPISGHVSLYWYRQALGQGPEFLTYFNYEAQQDKSGLPNDRFSAERPEGSISTLTIQRTEQRDSAMYRCASSSGLAGAYEQYFGPGTRLTVT.

The chain has TRBV15 and TRBJ2-7; D not resolved. This CDR3 has 14 amino acids. Trimming took off 1 base at V and 0 bases at J, with 7 bases between the two ends. Per the germline V gene, CDR1 is LNHNV and CDR2 is YYDKDF (reference sequence). CDR3 protein: CATSRVGGSYEQYF. Here the CDR3 DNA reads TGTGCCACCAGCAGAGTCGGCGGCTCCTACGAGCAGTACTTC.

V usage is TRBV14 and J usage is TRBJ2-3; 8 positions match TRBD2. With V trimmed by 5 bases and J by 5 bases, 15 bases remained unmatched. The CDR3 totals 17 residues. The germline V gene has CDR1 SGHDN and CDR2 FVKESK. The CDR3 nucleotides are TGTGCCAGCAGCTTCCGACTCGAGCGGGGGCGGGGAGATACGCAGTATTTT. Its protein is CASSFRLERGRGDTQYF.

The chain recombines TRBV11-2 with TRBJ2-4; TRBD1 aligns across 9 bases. This CDR3 comprises 14 residues. Germline CDR1 reads SGHAT; CDR2 reads FQNNGV. V lost 5 bases, J lost 9 bases, and 8 bases stayed unmatched. The CDR3 DNA reads as TGTGCCAGCAGCACAACAGGGGGCGAGGGCATTCAGTACTTC. As protein: CASSTTGGEGIQYF.

The J gene is TRBJ1-1, the V gene TRBV6-5, with D tentatively TRBD1 (6 bases). CDR3 length: 14 residues. Trimming removed 5 bases at V and 5 bases at J, with 15 bases between. Germline V gene sequence: CDR1 MNHEY, CDR2 SVGAGI. CDR3 region: CASSRQAQGTEAFF. DNA of the CDR3: TGTGCCAGCAGTAGACAGGCGCAAGGGACTGAAGCTTTCTTT.

This rearrangement joins TRBV5-4 to TRBJ2-7; D ambiguous. Trimming shortened V by 2 bases and J by 5 bases, and 8 bases separated the two germline ends. This CDR3 has 12 residues. The germline V gene encodes CDR1 SGHNT and CDR2 YYREEE (reference sequence). CDR3 in DNA: TGTGCCAGCAGCTTATTAGCAGACGAGCAGTACTTC. Protein: CASSLLADEQYF. The variable domain in full, completed from reference TRBV5-4 and TRBJ2-7, reads ETGVTQSPTHLIKTRGQQVTLRCSSQSGHNTVSWYQQALGQGPQFIFQYYREEENGRGNFPPRFSGLQFPNYSSELNVNALELDDSALYLCASSLLADEQYFGPGTRLTVT.

The genes are TRBV24-1 and TRBJ2-5, with TRBD1 identical over 7 bases. The V gene's germline CDR1 is KGHDR and CDR2 SFDVKD. Trimming removed 9 bases from V and 0 bases from J; junction bases left unmatched: 3. This CDR3 is built from 13 residues. CDR3 sequence (DNA): TGTGCCACCGGGACAGAGTACCAAGAGACCCAGTACTTC. Amino acid sequence: CATGTEYQETQYF.

The J gene is TRBJ2-7, the V gene TRBV7-3; D gene uncertain. This CDR3 is built from 16 residues. Germline values: CDR1 SGHTA, CDR2 FQGTGA. Trimming cost V 3 bases and J 0 bases, with 15 bases left between them. CDR3 sequence (DNA): TGTGCCAGCAGCTTGATCGCAGCGCAGAGCTCCTACGAGCAGTACTTC. It codes for CASSLIAAQSSYEQYF.